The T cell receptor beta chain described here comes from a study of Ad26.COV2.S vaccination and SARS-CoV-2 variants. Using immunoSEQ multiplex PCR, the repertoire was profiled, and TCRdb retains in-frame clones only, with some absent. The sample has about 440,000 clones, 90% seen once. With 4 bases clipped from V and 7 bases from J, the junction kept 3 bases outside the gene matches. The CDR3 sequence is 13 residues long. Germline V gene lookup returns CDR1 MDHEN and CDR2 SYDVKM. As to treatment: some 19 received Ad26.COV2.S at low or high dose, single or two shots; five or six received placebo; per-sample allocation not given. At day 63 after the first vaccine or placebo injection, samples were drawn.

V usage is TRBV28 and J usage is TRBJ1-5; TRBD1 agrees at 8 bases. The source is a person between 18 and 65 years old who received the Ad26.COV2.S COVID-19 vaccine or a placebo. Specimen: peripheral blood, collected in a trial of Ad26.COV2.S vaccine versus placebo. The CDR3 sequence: CASSSNRGQPQHF. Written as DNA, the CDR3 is TGTGCCAGCAGTTCTAACAGGGGGCAGCCCCAGCATTTT.